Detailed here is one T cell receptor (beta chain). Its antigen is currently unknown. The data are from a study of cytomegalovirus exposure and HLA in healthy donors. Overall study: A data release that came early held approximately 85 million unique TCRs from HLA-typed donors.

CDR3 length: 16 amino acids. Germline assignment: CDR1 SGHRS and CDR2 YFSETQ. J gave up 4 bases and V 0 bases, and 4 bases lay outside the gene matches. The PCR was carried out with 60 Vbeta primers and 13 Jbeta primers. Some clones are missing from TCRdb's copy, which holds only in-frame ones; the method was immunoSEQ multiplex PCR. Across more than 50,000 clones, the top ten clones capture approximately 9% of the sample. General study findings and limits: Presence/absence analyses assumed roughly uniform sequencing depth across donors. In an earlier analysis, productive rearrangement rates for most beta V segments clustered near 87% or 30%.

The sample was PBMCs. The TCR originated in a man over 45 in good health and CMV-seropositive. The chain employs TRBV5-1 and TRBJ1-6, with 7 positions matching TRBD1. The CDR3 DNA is TGCGCCAGCAGCTTGGGACAGGGAGGATATAATTCACCCCTCCACTTT. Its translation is CASSLGQGGYNSPLHF. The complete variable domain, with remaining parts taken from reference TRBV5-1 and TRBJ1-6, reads KAGVTQTPRYLIKTRGQQVTLSCSPISGHRSVSWYQQTPGQGLQFLFEYFSETQRNKGNFPGRFSGRQFSNSRSEMNVSTLELGDSALYLCASSLGQGGYNSPLHFGNGTRLTVT.